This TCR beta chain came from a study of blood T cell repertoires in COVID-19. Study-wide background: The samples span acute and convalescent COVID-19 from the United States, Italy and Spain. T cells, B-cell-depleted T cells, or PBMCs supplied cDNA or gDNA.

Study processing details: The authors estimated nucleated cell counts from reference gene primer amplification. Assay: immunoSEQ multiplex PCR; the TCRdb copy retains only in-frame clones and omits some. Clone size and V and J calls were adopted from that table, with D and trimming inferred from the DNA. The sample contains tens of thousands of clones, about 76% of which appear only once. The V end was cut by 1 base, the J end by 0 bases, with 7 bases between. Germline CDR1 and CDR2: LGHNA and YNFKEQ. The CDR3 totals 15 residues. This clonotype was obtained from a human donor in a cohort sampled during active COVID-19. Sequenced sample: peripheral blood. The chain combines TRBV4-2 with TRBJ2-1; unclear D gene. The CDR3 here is CASSQVPSSYNEQFF. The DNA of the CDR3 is TGTGCCAGCAGCCAAGTCCCGAGCTCCTACAATGAGCAGTTCTTC.